The TCR beta chain described here comes from a study of cytomegalovirus exposure and HLA in healthy donors. This clone appeared a single time. Trimming removed 2 bases at V and 4 bases at J, with 15 bases between. Germline V lookup: CDR1 SGHAT, CDR2 FQNNGV. CDR3 length equals 15 residues. The assay was immunoSEQ multiplex PCR, and TCRdb's table has in-frame clones only and misses some. The profile covers approximately 150,000 clones, with around 87% appearing a single time and around 10% taken by the ten largest. This sequence was found in a young man in good health and CMV-seropositive. The sample taken for sequencing was PBMCs. The rearrangement uses TRBV11-2 and TRBJ2-7; possible D gene TRBD2, 7 bases. In nucleotides, the CDR3 is TGTGCCAGCAGCTTATTCGGGGGGCCGACGTACGAGCAGTACTTC. Translated, it gives CASSLFGGPTYEQYF. The full variable domain, in which reference TRBV11-2 and TRBJ2-7 provide the parts outside the CDR3, is EAGVAQSPRYKIIEKRQSVAFWCNPISGHATLYWYQQILGQGPKLLIQFQNNGVVDDSQLPKDRFSAERLKGVDSTLKIQPAKLEDSAVYLCASSLFGGPTYEQYFGPGTRLTVT.